This T cell receptor (beta chain) was identified in a study of technical replicates of blood from several donors. The V and J ends lost 4 bases and 2 bases respectively, with 12 bases between them. This CDR3 region has 14 residues. CDR1 and CDR2 from the germline V gene are SGHNT and YENEEA. Repertoires were generated with immunoSEQ multiplex PCR, while TCRdb's copy carries only in-frame clones and drops some. The table lists tens of thousands of clones, 90% to 95% of them singletons, with over 4% in the top ten. This clone occurred a few times. This chain connects TRBV11-3 to TRBJ2-7; tentatively, D is TRBD1 (6 bases). Material for sequencing was PBMCs. This clonotype originated in a human donor in good health. Some clones in this sample may be carry-over from other donors' samples. CDR3 in amino acids: CASSSYDRPYEQYF. In DNA, the CDR3 is TGTGCCAGCAGCTCCTATGACAGGCCCTACGAGCAGTACTTC.